The 21 T cell receptor beta chains below come from one sample, sequenced in a study of cytomegalovirus exposure and HLA in healthy donors. A multiplex PCR was run with 60 Vbeta primers and 13 Jbeta primers. This table comes from immunoSEQ multiplex PCR, and its TCRdb copy is limited to in-frame clones, with some not included. The sample has around 140,000 clones, around 75% seen once. Sequencing was performed on PBMCs. The receptors originated from a young man in good health and CMV-seronegative.

This clone was seen only a few times. The rearrangement uses TRBV5-1 and TRBJ2-1; D remains unclear. V was clipped by 1 base and J by 3 bases, with 8 bases between them. Per germline, CDR1 SGHRS and CDR2 YFSETQ. This CDR3 comprises 14 residues. CDR3 nucleotide sequence: TGCGCCAGCAGCTTGACGGGTTTCTACAATGAGCAGTTCTTC. Protein: CASSLTGFYNEQFF. Drawing the rest from reference TRBV5-1 and TRBJ2-1, the complete variable domain is KAGVTQTPRYLIKTRGQQVTLSCSPISGHRSVSWYQQTPGQGLQFLFEYFSETQRNKGNFPGRFSGRQFSNSRSEMNVSTLELGDSALYLCASSLTGFYNEQFFGPGTRLTVL.

This chain uses TRBV27 with TRBJ2-2, with D possibly being TRBD2 (5 bases). V lost 7 bases to trimming and J lost 3 bases, with 9 bases between them. CDR1 is MNHEY and CDR2 is SMNVEV in the germline V gene (reference sequence). The CDR3 runs to 13 residues. CDR3 in DNA: TGTGCCAGCATTTCGGACTACACCGGGGAGCTGTTTTTT. Amino acids: CASISDYTGELFF.

The chain joins TRBV19 to TRBJ1-2; 8 bases align to TRBD1. The CDR3 sequence is 13 residues long. Germline V gene data show CDR1 as LNHDA and CDR2 as SQIVND (reference sequence). V shed 3 bases, J shed 5 bases, and the junction held 2 bases outside the gene matches. The CDR3 DNA follows: TGTGCCAGTAGTATTCGGACAGGGTATGGCTACACCTTC. As protein: CASSIRTGYGYTF.

V usage is TRBV14 and J usage is TRBJ2-3; D is possibly TRBD1 (6 bases). Germline V CDR1 and CDR2: SGHDN, FVKESK. Between the trimmed V and J ends, which lost 0 bases and 7 bases, there was a span of 11 bases. The CDR3 is 14 amino acids. The CDR3: CASSQESRGNTQYF. DNA of the CDR3: TGTGCCAGCAGCCAAGAATCCAGGGGAAATACGCAGTATTTT.

The V gene is TRBV30, the J gene TRBJ2-3; 10 bases align to TRBD1. After removal of 7 bases from V and 4 bases from J, the junction contained 8 bases not matched to a gene. Germline CDR1 GTSNPN, CDR2 SVGIG (reference sequence). The CDR3 runs 14 residues. CDR3 protein: CAYYGTGESDTQYF. CDR3 coding DNA: TGTGCCTATTACGGGACAGGGGAGTCAGATACGCAGTATTTT.

Note on this clone: At one end, the junction sequence differs from germline, possibly due to a read error. The V gene is TRBV7-6, the J gene TRBJ2-6, with a tentative D call TRBD1 (5 bases). Germline lookup yields CDR1 SGHVS and CDR2 FNYEAQ. The CDR3 sequence is 14 residues long. CDR3 bases: TGTGCCAGCAGCTTAGAACCTGGGGCCAACGGCCTGACTTTC. Protein sequence: CASSLEPGANGLTF.

The chain joins TRBV27 to TRBJ2-2, with 7 bases that match TRBD2. Trimming at V came to 2 bases and at J to 5 bases, leaving 5 bases not matched to a gene. CDR3 length: 15 residues. Germline V CDR1 and CDR2: MNHEY, SMNVEV (reference sequence). The CDR3 DNA reads as TGTGCCAGCAGTTTAAGCGGGACCGGGACCGGGGAGCTGTTTTTT. Its protein is CASSLSGTGTGELFF.

The genes are TRBV5-1 and TRBJ1-3, with D perhaps TRBD1 (6 bases). CDR1 SGHRS and CDR2 YFSETQ come from the germline V gene. V lost 4 bases to trimming and J lost 0 bases, with 14 bases between them. This CDR3 is 16 amino acids long. The CDR3 is CASSPWDTSSGNTIYF. CDR3 coding DNA: TGCGCCAGCAGCCCGTGGGACACGAGCTCTGGAAACACCATATATTTT.

The gene calls are TRBV4-1 and TRBJ1-5; possibly TRBD1 for D (6 bases). There are 17 residues in the CDR3. Looked up from germline, CDR1 is MGHRA and CDR2 is YSYEKL. Trimming removed 0 bases at V and 5 bases at J, with 17 bases between. CDR3 protein: CASSQDRGRGRHQPQHF. The DNA of the CDR3 is TGCGCCAGCAGCCAAGATAGGGGCAGGGGTCGGCATCAGCCCCAGCATTTT.

The chain is built from TRBV30 and TRBJ2-7, with 7 bases aligning to TRBD1. The CDR3 is made up of 15 amino acids. Per the germline V gene, CDR1 is GTSNPN and CDR2 is SVGIG (reference sequence). V shed 1 base, J shed 2 bases, and the junction held 8 bases outside the gene matches. CDR3 DNA: TGTGCCTGGAGTGGAGGGGGCCCGAACCCCTACGAGCAGTACTTC. Its protein product is CAWSGGGPNPYEQYF.

The J gene is TRBJ2-1, the V gene TRBV30; 16 positions agree with TRBD2. The junction had 10 bases not matched to a gene; V was cut back by 5 bases and J by 3 bases. Germline CDR1 is GTSNPN and CDR2 is SVGIG (reference sequence). CDR3 length: 18 residues. The CDR3 DNA follows: TGTGCCTGGGTACCGGGACTAGCGGGAGGGGGGGGCTACAATGAGCAGTTCTTC. As protein: CAWVPGLAGGGGYNEQFF.

The chain uses TRBV5-6 and TRBJ2-1; D may be TRBD2 (5 bases). The CDR3 loop spans 16 amino acids. Germline V CDR1 and CDR2: SGHDT, YYEEEE. Trimming left V 5 bases short and J 0 bases short, with 15 bases between. The CDR3 bases are TGTGCCAGCAGACTACGGTTGGACTCCTCCTACAATGAGCAGTTCTTC. Translation gives CASRLRLDSSYNEQFF. Complete variable domain (other parts from reference TRBV5-6 and TRBJ2-1): DAGVTQSPTHLIKTRGQQVTLRCSPKSGHDTVSWYQQALGQGPQFIFQYYEEEERQRGNFPDRFSGHQFPNYSSELNVNALLLGDSALYLCASRLRLDSSYNEQFFGPGTRLTVL.

V gene TRBV5-1 combines with J gene TRBJ2-7; TRBD2 matches 7 bases. CDR3 size: 15 residues. CDR1 and CDR2 from the germline V gene are SGHRS and YFSETQ. Trimming took 4 bases from V and 6 from J; bases not matched to a gene: 13. CDR3 coding DNA: TGCGCCAGCAGCCCCCAAGGTGGCGGGAGTGGCGAGCAGTACTTC. Translating gives CASSPQGGGSGEQYF.

This chain uses TRBV5-3 with TRBJ2-7, with TRBD1 matching 8 bases. TRBV5-3 is recorded as an ORF, its role being uncertain. This CDR3 region has 16 residues. With 4 bases clipped from V and 2 bases from J, the junction kept 11 bases outside the gene matches. CDR3 DNA: TGTGCCAGAAGCACATACCGGGACAGGCATCCCTACGAGCAGTACTTC. Encoded protein: CARSTYRDRHPYEQYF.

This chain joins TRBV7-9 and TRBJ1-1; D is possibly TRBD1 (6 bases). The CDR3 has 16 residues. With 5 bases removed from V and 1 base from J, the gap between germline ends came to 17 bases. CDR1 is SEHNR and CDR2 is FQNEAQ in the germline V gene (reference sequence). This CDR3 is CASSPTGGAGNTEAFF. CDR3 bases: TGTGCCAGCAGCCCTACCGGGGGGGCCGGGAACACTGAAGCTTTCTTT.

The chain joins TRBV19 to TRBJ1-5; no clear D gene. CDR1 and CDR2 (germline): LNHDA, SQIVND (reference sequence). CDR3 length equals 14 residues. V lost 7 bases to trimming and J lost 5 bases, with 15 bases between them. CDR3 region: CASTDTENYQPQHF. As DNA, the CDR3 is TGTGCCAGTACCGACACAGAGAATTATCAGCCCCAGCATTTT.

The chain has TRBV5-4 and TRBJ2-7, with D unresolved. The V gene lost 0 bases and the J gene lost 7 bases, with 14 bases spanning the gap. Per the germline V gene, CDR1 is SGHNT and CDR2 is YYREEE (reference sequence). This CDR3 comprises 14 residues. CDR3 region: CASSLAGRGWEQYF. CDR3 DNA: TGTGCCAGCAGCTTGGCCGGTAGAGGTTGGGAGCAGTACTTC.

This clone came up a few times. V gene TRBV11-2 combines with J gene TRBJ2-5, with D possibly TRBD1 on 5 matching bases. The J call is doubtful: the DNA matches TRBJ2-7 better. Germline values: CDR1 SGHAT, CDR2 FQNNGV. This CDR3 has 17 residues. For the CDR3, the DNA is TGTGCCAGCAGCCTTAGACGATTCGCTACCAGGGTCAACGAGCAGTACTTC. Residues: CASSLRRFATRVNEQYF.

This chain links TRBV5-1 with TRBJ2-3; 7 bases match TRBD2. J was trimmed by 6 bases and V by 0 bases; bases with no gene match: 4. The CDR3 is 14 residues long. Germline loops: CDR1 SGHRS, CDR2 YFSETQ. The CDR3 coding sequence is TGCGCCAGCAGCTTGGGGACCGGGGGGGATACGCAGTATTTT. Amino acids: CASSLGTGGDTQYF.

The J gene is TRBJ2-1, the V gene TRBV15; D is possibly TRBD1 (6 bases). Germline V gene sequence: CDR1 LNHNV, CDR2 YYDKDF (reference sequence). The ends were cut back, 6 bases at V and 0 bases at J, with 12 bases in the middle. This CDR3 comprises 15 residues. CDR3 in DNA: TGTGCCACCAGGACTACAGGGAGCTCCTACAATGAGCAGTTCTTC. Protein: CATRTTGSSYNEQFF.

This chain uses TRBV2 with TRBJ1-1; unclear D gene. V was shortened by 3 bases and J by 5 bases, with 10 bases between the two germline ends. The CDR3 is 13 residues long. The V gene's germline CDR1 is SNHLY and CDR2 FYNNEI. The chain's CDR3 is CASSDDTMTEAFF. The CDR3 DNA reads as TGTGCCAGCAGTGATGACACCATGACTGAAGCTTTCTTT.